These 18 T cell receptor beta chains originate from one sample sequenced in a study of regulatory T cells in long-lasting Graves disease. Building of the TCR beta libraries involved iRepertoire HTBI primers and Arm-PCR of CDR3 regions. One entry per CDR3 protein results from TCRdb running MiXCR on the multiplex PCR reads. The data show 250,000 to 300,000 distinct CDR3 sequences, 22% seen once. Time point given: persistent/refractory GD, antithyroid drugs over 5 years with positive TRAb. RNA from PBMCs was the source of the TCR library. The starting material was peripheral blood mononuclear cells (PBMCs), obtained when the disease was refractory, from a patient treated with antithyroid drugs. All receptors derive from a female donor with Graves disease.

This clonotype was observed at least ten times. The V gene is TRBV29-1, the J gene TRBJ2-5; tentatively, D is TRBD1 (6 bases). CDR1 and CDR2 (germline): SQVTM, ANQGSEA. Between the trimmed V and J ends, which lost 6 bases and 5 bases, there was a span of 13 bases. The CDR3 runs to 12 residues. CDR3 region: CSVNQGHETQYF. The CDR3, as DNA: TGCAGCGTCAATCAGGGGCACGAGACCCAGTACTTC.

This clonotype was picked up many times. The rearrangement links TRBV6-1 to TRBJ1-1; maybe TRBD1 (5 bases). This CDR3 has 13 amino acids. The germline gives CDR1 MNHNS, CDR2 SASEGT. Trimming stripped 6 bases from V and 6 bases from J, with 14 bases between. The CDR3 reads CASRERGKAEAFF. The CDR3 coding sequence is TGTGCCAGCAGAGAGAGGGGTAAAGCTGAAGCTTTCTTT.

This clonotype was counted at least ten times. This chain joins TRBV2 and TRBJ2-3; 7 bases map to TRBD1. V lost 0 bases, J lost 4 bases, and 4 bases stayed unmatched. Germline V gene lookup returns CDR1 SNHLY and CDR2 FYNNEI. CDR3 length equals 15 residues. CDR3 DNA sequence: TGTGCCAGCAGTGAAGCTAGGCAGGGGGCAGATACGCAGTATTTT. It is translated as CASSEARQGADTQYF.

This chain connects TRBV19 to TRBJ1-1; possible D gene TRBD1, 5 bases. The CDR3 has 12 amino acids. Germline-derived CDR1 and CDR2 are LNHDA and SQIVND (reference sequence). Trimming took off 4 bases at V and 7 bases at J, with 10 bases between the two ends. The CDR3 loop reads CASSRSGGEAFF. The CDR3 DNA reads TGTGCCAGTAGTAGGTCGGGGGGTGAAGCTTTCTTT.

Many counts were recorded for this clonotype. This chain joins TRBV30 and TRBJ2-7; no firm D call. Trimming stripped 0 bases from V and 4 bases from J, with 7 bases between. The CDR3 is made up of 12 amino acids. Germline V gene sequence: CDR1 GTSNPN, CDR2 SVGIG (reference sequence). The CDR3 DNA follows: TGTGCCTGGAGTGTCGAGAAGTACGAGCAGTACTTC. Protein product: CAWSVEKYEQYF.

The sample holds a few counts of this clonotype. V is TRBV3-1 and J is TRBJ2-7; 10 bases are shared with TRBD2. CDR1 and CDR2 (germline): LGHDT, YNNKEL (reference sequence). The CDR3 is 16 amino acids. Trimming removed 5 bases from V and 6 bases from J; junction bases left unmatched: 13. The CDR3 DNA sequence: TGTGCCAGCAGCGTCGGGAGAGCGGGAGGGACGCGCGAGCAGTACTTC. It specifies CASSVGRAGGTREQYF.

Notes on this clonotype: The junction does not match germline at one end; this may be a read error. V usage is TRBV7-3 and J usage is TRBJ1-1; D possibly corresponds to TRBD1 (6 bases). Germline V gene lookup returns CDR1 SGHTA and CDR2 FQGTGA. This CDR3 is 16 amino acids long. Here the CDR3 reads CASNPSGHNTNTEAFF. DNA of the CDR3: TGTGCCAGCAACCCGTCGGGACATAATACGAACACTGAAGCCTTCTTT.

The gene calls are TRBV20-1 and TRBJ2-2, with D possibly TRBD2 on 5 matching bases. This CDR3 spans 13 amino acids. CDR1 and CDR2 from the germline V gene are DFQATT and SNEGSKA (reference sequence). The V end was cut by 6 bases, the J end by 3 bases, with 11 bases between. CDR3 nucleotides: TGCAGTGCAGGGATGCGGGACACCGGGGAGCTGTTTTTT. Its translation: CSAGMRDTGELFF.

The rearrangement joins TRBV10-3 to TRBJ2-4; D may be TRBD2 (5 bases). CDR1 ENHRY and CDR2 SYGVKD come from the germline V gene. Trimming took off 3 bases at V and 6 bases at J, with 9 bases between the two ends. The CDR3 contains 13 residues. CDR3 nucleotide sequence: TGTGCCATCAGTGACCGGGATTCAAACATTCAGTACTTC. This codes for CAISDRDSNIQYF.

This clonotype has at least ten counts. V is TRBV7-2 and J is TRBJ2-1, with 7 bases identical to TRBD2. V was clipped by 1 base and J by 4 bases; unmatched bases: 7. The CDR3 is 16 residues long. CDR1 and CDR2 from the germline V gene are SGHTA and FQGNSA. The CDR3 region is CASSLGGGNHYNEQFF. In DNA, the CDR3 is TGTGCCAGCAGCTTAGGGGGAGGGAATCATTACAATGAGCAGTTCTTC.

This clonotype was counted only a few times. The chain uses TRBV5-1 and TRBJ1-1; TRBD1 might be the D (6 bases). V lost 1 base to trimming and J lost 0 bases, with 13 bases between them. The germline CDR1 and CDR2 sequences are SGHRS and YFSETQ. This CDR3 has 16 amino acids. CDR3 loop: CASSLWGAGMNTEAFF. CDR3 sequence (DNA): TGCGCCAGCAGCTTGTGGGGGGCGGGGATGAACACTGAAGCTTTCTTT.

This clonotype was seen repeatedly, ten times or more. The chain has TRBV28 and TRBJ1-4; 7 bases map to TRBD1. J was trimmed by 10 bases and V by 6 bases; bases with no gene match: 8. The CDR3 runs 13 residues. Germline CDR1 reads MDHEN; CDR2 reads SYDVKM. The CDR3 nucleotides read TGTGCCAGCAGCCGCCCTCAGGGGGGAAAACTGTTTTTT. Its protein is CASSRPQGGKLFF.

This clonotype was counted only a few times. The J gene is TRBJ2-2, the V gene TRBV4-2; D call uncertain. The germline V gene encodes CDR1 LGHNA and CDR2 YNFKEQ. The CDR3 length is 13 residues. Between the trimmed V and J ends, which lost 10 bases and 1 base, there was a span of 10 bases. CDR3 DNA: TGTGCCATCCGAGACCAGAACACCGGGGAGCTGTTTTTT. Protein product: CAIRDQNTGELFF.

At least ten counts were recorded for this clonotype. The chain has TRBV20-1 and TRBJ1-4; 7 bases map to TRBD1. CDR1 is DFQATT and CDR2 is SNEGSKA in the germline V gene (reference sequence). J was trimmed by 0 bases and V by 6 bases; bases with no gene match: 7. The CDR3 has 15 residues. CDR3 DNA: TGCAGTGCGACGGGGGACAGTGCAACTAATGAAAAACTGTTTTTT. This translates into CSATGDSATNEKLFF.

In regard to this clonotype: Since no conserved phenylalanine or tryptophan closes the CDR3, a read error is the likely cause. The chain has TRBV28 and TRBJ2-7; possibly TRBD2 for D (6 bases). The germline V gene encodes CDR1 MDHEN and CDR2 SYDVKM. The CDR3 loop spans 14 amino acids. Trimming removed 7 bases at V and 3 bases at J, with 16 bases between. As DNA, the CDR3 is TGTGCCAGCAAAAGACTAGACGCTCGCTACGAGCAGTACTCC. This encodes CASKRLDARYEQYS.

This clonotype was detected only once. This sequence may be a read error, since a much larger clone differs from it by one base. The chain uses TRBV12-3 or TRBV12-4 and TRBJ2-7; D not certain. CDR3 size: 11 residues. The CDR3 DNA sequence: TGTGTCAGCAGTTTAAGGCACGAGCAGTACTTC. Amino acid sequence: CVSSLRHEQYF.

This clonotype has at least ten counts. The V gene is TRBV2, the J gene TRBJ2-7, with 10 bases lining up with TRBD1. CDR1 is SNHLY and CDR2 is FYNNEI in the germline V gene. This CDR3 region has 14 residues. V lost 4 bases to trimming and J lost 7 bases; unmatched junction nucleotides: 7. CDR3 sequence (DNA): TGTGCCAGCAGTGCACGGGACAGGGGAAAGGAGCAGTACTTC. Translated: CASSARDRGKEQYF.

This clonotype was found a few times. In nucleotides, the CDR3 is TGTGCCAGCAGCGCACCGGGACAGGGGACGGCCGAGCAGTACTTC. Residues: CASSAPGQGTAEQYF. The chain has TRBV5-6 and TRBJ2-7, with TRBD1 identical over 10 bases. Germline values: CDR1 SGHDT, CDR2 YYEEEE. This CDR3 spans 15 amino acids. V dropped 4 bases and J dropped 6; count of bases not matched to a gene: 10.